The rows below give T cell receptor beta chains drawn from one sample of a study of shared clonotypes between healthy human individuals. Measured with immunoSEQ multiplex PCR; TCRdb has only the in-frame clones, and not every one. The sample shows about 1.1 million clones, around 78% of them seen only once. Sequencing input: memory CD4+ T cells from PBMCs. The origin of the receptors is a man aged 18 to 30 in good health. Some clones in this sample may be carry-over from other donors' samples. CDR3s include the opening cysteine and the closing phenylalanine or tryptophan. A D gene is named only where the DNA matches it firmly. A row's size may be missing; if present it is once, few, many or a size class.

CASSLADREETQYF	TGTGCCAGCAGCTTGGCGGACAGGGAGGAGACCCAGTACTTC	TRBD1	TRBV5-4	-	TRBJ2-5
CATSGTPGVQAFF	TGTGCCACCAGCGGAACCCCTGGGGTCCAAGCTTTCTTT	-	TRBV15	-	TRBJ1-1
CASSLGGSGNTIYF	TGCGCCAGCAGCTTGGGAGGCTCTGGAAACACCATATATTTT	-	TRBV5-1	-	TRBJ1-3
CASRLPGGTGELFF	TGTGCCAGCAGACTCCCGGGTGGAACCGGGGAGCTGTTTTTT	-	TRBV6-5	-	TRBJ2-2
CTKTGGPSTDTQYF	TGCACCAAAACGGGGGGTCCTAGCACAGATACGCAGTATTTT	-	TRBV1	-	TRBJ2-3
CASSLRGSGAGGNQPQHF	TGTGCCAGCAGCTTACGGGGCTCAGGGGCGGGAGGCAATCAGCCCCAGCATTTT	-	TRBV7-6	-	TRBJ1-5
CASSLFELNTEAFF	TGTGCCAGCAGCTTATTCGAATTGAACACTGAAGCTTTCTTT	-	TRBV11-1	once	TRBJ1-1
CASSLAIGWQPGNTIYF	TGTGCCAGCAGCTTAGCTATCGGTTGGCAGCCTGGAAACACCATATATTTT	-	TRBV7-9	-	TRBJ1-3
CASSPGGGGYTF	TGTGCCAGCAGTCCAGGGGGAGGTGGCTACACCTTC	TRBD1	TRBV28	few	TRBJ1-2
CASTKTGPNTEAFF	TGTGCCAGCACGAAGACAGGTCCTAACACTGAAGCTTTCTTT	-	TRBV6-6	few	TRBJ1-1
CATSQRGLSYEQYF	TGTGCCACCTCCCAGCGGGGCCTGAGCTACGAGCAGTACTTC	TRBD2	TRBV15	-	TRBJ2-7
CASSQVGQFYGYTF	TGCGCCAGCAGCCAGGTCGGACAGTTCTATGGCTACACCTTC	-	TRBV4-3	-	TRBJ1-2
CASSTLLGSGNTIYF	TGTGCCAGCAGCACCCTTCTCGGCTCTGGAAACACCATATATTTT	-	TRBV7-2	-	TRBJ1-3
CASSLAQSGAGQQYF	TGCGCCAGCAGCTTGGCGCAGTCAGGTGCAGGGCAGCAGTACTTC	-	TRBV5-1	-	TRBJ2-7
CASSMDDRYEQYF	TGCGCCAGCAGCATGGACGACAGGTACGAGCAGTACTTC	-	TRBV5-1	-	TRBJ2-7
CASSKVASMGTDTQYF	TGTGCCAGCAGCAAAGTGGCTAGCATGGGCACAGATACGCAGTATTTT	-	TRBV21-1	-	TRBJ2-3
CASSYGGGREHYTF	TGTGCCAGCAGTTACGGTGGGGGGAGAGAACACTACACCTTC	-	TRBV6-6	-	TRBJ1-2
CASSPPGGRYGYTF	TGCGCCAGCAGCCCCCCTGGAGGGAGATATGGCTACACCTTC	-	TRBV5-1	-	TRBJ1-2
CASRRGGTEAFF	TGTGCCAGCCGTCGGGGTGGTACTGAAGCTTTCTTT	-	TRBV6-1	-	TRBJ1-1
CASSLMPAMNTEAFF	TGTGCCAGCAGCTTAATGCCCGCCATGAACACTGAAGCTTTCTTT	-	TRBV7-3	-	TRBJ1-1
CASSYEMNTEAFF	TGTGCCAGCAGTTATGAGATGAACACTGAAGCTTTCTTT	-	TRBV6-5	-	TRBJ1-1
CASGTGLTTYNEKLFF	TGTGCCAGCGGTACAGGACTCACGACCTATAATGAAAAACTGTTTTTT	-	TRBV2	-	TRBJ1-4
CSVAGWNTEAFF	TGCAGCGTTGCAGGGTGGAACACTGAAGCTTTCTTT	-	TRBV29-1	-	TRBJ1-1
CASSTRGFGQETQYF	TGTGCCAGCAGCACCAGGGGTTTCGGCCAAGAGACCCAGTACTTC	-	TRBV5-4	-	TRBJ2-5
CASSPGLAGDTDTQYF	TGTGCCAGCAGTCCGGGACTAGCGGGAGACACAGATACGCAGTATTTT	TRBD2	TRBV2	few	TRBJ2-3